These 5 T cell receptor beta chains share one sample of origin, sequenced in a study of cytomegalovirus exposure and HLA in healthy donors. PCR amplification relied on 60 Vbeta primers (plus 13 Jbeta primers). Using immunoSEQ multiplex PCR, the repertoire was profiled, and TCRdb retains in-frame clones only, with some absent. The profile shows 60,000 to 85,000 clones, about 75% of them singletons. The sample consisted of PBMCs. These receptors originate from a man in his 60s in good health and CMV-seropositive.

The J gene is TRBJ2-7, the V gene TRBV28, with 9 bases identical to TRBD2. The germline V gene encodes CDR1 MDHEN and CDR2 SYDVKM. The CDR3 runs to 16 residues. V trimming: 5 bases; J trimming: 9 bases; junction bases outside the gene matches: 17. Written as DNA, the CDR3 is TGTGCCAGCAGTCCCTTCGATGGGACTAGCTCCTCGTGGCAGTACTTC. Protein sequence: CASSPFDGTSSSWQYF.

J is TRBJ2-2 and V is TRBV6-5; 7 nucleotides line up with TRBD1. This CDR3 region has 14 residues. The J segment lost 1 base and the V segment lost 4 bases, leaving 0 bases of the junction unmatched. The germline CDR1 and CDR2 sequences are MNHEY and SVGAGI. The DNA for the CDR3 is TGTGCCAGCAGTTCAGGGGGGAACACCGGGGAGCTGTTTTTT. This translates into CASSSGGNTGELFF.

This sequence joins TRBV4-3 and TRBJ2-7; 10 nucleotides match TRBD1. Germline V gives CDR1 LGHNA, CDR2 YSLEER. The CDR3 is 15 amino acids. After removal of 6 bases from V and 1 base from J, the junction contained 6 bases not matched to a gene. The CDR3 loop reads CASRPGQGGSYEQYF. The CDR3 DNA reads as TGCGCCAGCAGGCCAGGACAGGGGGGTTCCTACGAGCAGTACTTC.

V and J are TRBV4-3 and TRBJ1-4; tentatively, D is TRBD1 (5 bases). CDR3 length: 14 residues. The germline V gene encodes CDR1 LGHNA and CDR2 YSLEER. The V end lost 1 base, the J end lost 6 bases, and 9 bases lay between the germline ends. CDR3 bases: TGCGCCAGCAGCCAAGGATGGGGGGATGAAAAACTGTTTTTT. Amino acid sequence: CASSQGWGDEKLFF.

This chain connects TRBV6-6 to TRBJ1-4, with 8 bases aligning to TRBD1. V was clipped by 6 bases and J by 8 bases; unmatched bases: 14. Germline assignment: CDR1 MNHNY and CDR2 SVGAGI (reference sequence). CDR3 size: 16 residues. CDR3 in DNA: TGTGCCAGCAGCCGCTCCACGACAGGGGTGGGGGAAAAACTGTTTTTT. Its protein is CASSRSTTGVGEKLFF.